This T cell receptor beta chain derives from a study of blood T cell repertoires in COVID-19 (dated by TCRdb to 2019 to 2021). Turning to the overall study: Collaborator samples came from the United States, Italy and Spain and covered acute and convalescent phases of COVID-19. The sample metadata nearly always contained a de-identified subject ID, COVID-19 status, age in years and sex. Where HLA class I and class II types were available, the types were taken from metadata supplied by the sample provider, not from assay-based typing. Subjects who had been exposed to COVID-19, were actively infected with it, or had recovered from it provided the deeply sampled blood TCRbeta repertoires that made up the dataset. Samples were obtained from the ongoing ImmuneRACE study (first 160 participants) and from 1,000 to 1,500 subjects provided by 6 global collaborators. A freely available public database, intended as a resource for researchers studying the immune response to SARS-CoV-2, is where the repertoires were released. The material from the prospective study consisted of cDNA or gDNA derived from T cells, B-cell-depleted T cells, or PBMCs.

For this clone: Its binding antigen is unknown. No base qualities exist here, and no much larger clone lies one base off it.

From its cysteine to its phenylalanine, the CDR3 spans 12 amino acids. Only the CDR3 part of the read is kept: 36 bases, read in frame from the first base. Per the germline V gene (reference sequence), GTSNPN is the CDR1 and SVGIG is the CDR2. What the authors observed across the whole study: Clinical and demographic metadata were provided uncurated, with the amount varying by source and participant.

TCRbeta CDR3 regions were amplified from genomic DNA using the immunoSEQ Assay, a bias-controlled multiplex PCR. Processing in the source paper ran as follows. The number of nucleated cells in each sample was estimated by amplification of reference gene primers within the assay. To quantify the absolute abundance of each unique TCRbeta CDR3 rearrangement, sequence reads were collapsed and filtered. For each sample, productive Simpson clonality was calculated as the square root of Simpson's diversity index across productive rearrangements. This immuneACCESS table, as held by TCRdb, lists in-frame sequences with V and J called but not all clones. Of the missing ones, under half trace to an unresolved V gene in checked studies; the others have no known cause. V and J calls plus clone size are reproduced from that table; the DNA served to infer D and trimming. Within this sample are over 15,000 clones, with approximately 83% of them counted one time only. The ten most abundant clones make up 30% to 35% of the sample.

The collaborating institutions used their own protocols to collect whole blood in K2EDTA tubes. Collaborator samples were shipped for TCRbeta analysis as frozen whole blood, isolated PBMCs, or DNA extracted from either sample type. The source of this sequence is a man between 70 and 80 years old in a cohort sampled during active COVID-19. The sequencing input was peripheral blood. The V and J genes are TRBV30 and TRBJ2-1; TRBD2 lines up with 8 middle nucleotides. The nucleotide sequence reads as follows: TGTAGCGGGGGAAGCTCCTACAATGAGCAGTTCTTC. Its amino acids are CSGGSSYNEQFF.